These T cell receptor beta chains were read from a single sample in a study of cytomegalovirus exposure and HLA in healthy donors. Sequencing was performed with immunoSEQ multiplex PCR; in TCRdb, only in-frame clones are kept and a portion is missing. The data hold approximately 150,000 clones, with 75% to 80% observed a single time. The sequenced sample was PBMCs. The receptors originated from a woman in her twenties or thirties in good health and CMV-seronegative. Each CDR3 is given with its conserved first and last residue. The D gene is left open where the match is weak. The size of a clone is reported for some rows only, either as once, few or many, or as a class for expanded clones.

v_call,d_call,j_call,clone_size,cdr3_nt,cdr3_aa
TRBV10-2,NA,TRBJ1-1,NA,TGCGCCAGCAGTGATGCCGGAGTCATGAACACTGAAGCTTTCTTT,CASSDAGVMNTEAFF
TRBV27,NA,TRBJ1-1,few,TGTGCCAGCAGTTTAGGAGGGTCCATCACTGAAGCTTTCTTT,CASSLGGSITEAFF
TRBV6-6,NA,TRBJ1-5,NA,TGTGCCAGCAGGCAGAATAGCAATCAGCCCCAGCATTTT,CASRQNSNQPQHF
TRBV7-3,TRBD2,TRBJ2-1,once,TGTGCCAGCAGCTCGCGGGGGGGCGGCTACAATGAGCAGTTCTTC,CASSSRGGGYNEQFF
TRBV6-5,TRBD1,TRBJ1-5,NA,TGTGCCAGCAGCTCGGACAGGGGAGATCAGCCCCAGCATTTT,CASSSDRGDQPQHF
TRBV5-4,NA,TRBJ1-2,few,TGTGCCAGCAGCCCTCGGACCGCAGGGATCTATGGCTACACCTTC,CASSPRTAGIYGYTF
TRBV10-2,NA,TRBJ1-1,NA,TGCGCCAGCAGTGAGCGCGCTTATAACACTGAAGCTTTCTTT,CASSERAYNTEAFF
TRBV5-4,TRBD1,TRBJ2-5,NA,TGTGCCAGCAGCTTGGACCTTGGGCAGGGGGCCGGGACCCAGTACTTC,CASSLDLGQGAGTQYF
TRBV5-1,TRBD1,TRBJ1-5,NA,TGCGCCAGCAGCTTTGGGACAGGGGAAGGCAATCAGCCCCAGCATTTT,CASSFGTGEGNQPQHF
TRBV2,NA,TRBJ2-1,NA,TGTGCCAGCAGCCCAAGAGGCAGGGCCTACGCTGAGCAGTTCTTC,CASSPRGRAYAEQFF
TRBV27,TRBD1,TRBJ1-2,once,TGTGCCAGCAGCCCAGCGGGACAGGGGGCAGGTGGCTACACCTTC,CASSPAGQGAGGYTF
TRBV6-5,TRBD1,TRBJ2-1,few,TGTGCCAGCAGTTACCTCGGGACAGGTTCCTACAATGAGCAGTTCTTC,CASSYLGTGSYNEQFF
TRBV6-6,TRBD1,TRBJ1-6,NA,TGTGCCAGCAGTACTACAGGGGGCGAAAGTTCACCCCTCCACTTT,CASSTTGGESSPLHF
TRBV2,NA,TRBJ1-1,NA,TGTGCCAGCAGTGAAGAGCGGGTGAACACTGAAGCTTTCTTT,CASSEERVNTEAFF
TRBV6-5,NA,TRBJ2-5,once,TGTGCCAGCAGCCAGGCCTTGTGGGAGACCCAGTACTTC,CASSQALWETQYF
TRBV10-3,NA,TRBJ2-3,once,TGTGCCATCAGTGATCCCCCCCAGACTAGCACAGATACGCAGTATTTT,CAISDPPQTSTDTQYF
TRBV5-1,TRBD2,TRBJ2-1,once,TGCGCCAGCAGCACCCCGGGGGGGAATTACAATGAGCAGTTCTTC,CASSTPGGNYNEQFF
TRBV5-4,NA,TRBJ2-3,NA,TGTGCCAGCAGCTCCGGCAGGGCAATGCGGACAGATACGCAGTATTTT,CASSSGRAMRTDTQYF
TRBV6-5,NA,TRBJ2-3,once,TGTGCCAGCAGTTCCCGGGGGAGCGCAGATACGCAGTATTTT,CASSSRGSADTQYF
TRBV7-8,NA,TRBJ2-7,NA,TGTGCCAGCAGCCATAGGCCTCCACAGGACTACGAGCAGTACTTC,CASSHRPPQDYEQYF
TRBV18,TRBD2,TRBJ2-5,NA,TGTGCCAGCTCACCAGGGGGAGGGCGGCAAGAGACCCAGTACTTC,CASSPGGGRQETQYF
TRBV13,NA,TRBJ1-6,NA,TGTGCCAGCAGCTTGGGAACAGGGTACTCACCCCTCCACTTT,CASSLGTGYSPLHF
TRBV5-5,NA,TRBJ1-5,few,TGTGCCAGCAGCTTGGCGGGTTATAGCAATCAGCCCCAGCATTTT,CASSLAGYSNQPQHF
TRBV29-1,NA,TRBJ1-2,NA,TGCAGCGTTGAACATAGGGGTTGGGATGGCTACACCTTC,CSVEHRGWDGYTF
TRBV7-8,TRBD1,TRBJ1-6,NA,TGTGCCAGCAGCCCGGCCGGGACAGCATTATCACCCCTCCACTTT,CASSPAGTALSPLHF
TRBV5-1,TRBD2,TRBJ2-5,NA,TGCGCCAGCAGCTTGTTGGGGACTAGCGGGGGTGAGACCCAGTACTTC,CASSLLGTSGGETQYF
TRBV5-1,TRBD2,TRBJ2-1,NA,TGCGCCAGCAGCTTGGCCCTTTCCGGACTAGCGGGGGGCGAGCAGTTCTTC,CASSLALSGLAGGEQFF
TRBV27,NA,TRBJ1-4,NA,TGTGCCAGCAGCCTGGGGGCGATTAATGAAAAACTGTTTTTT,CASSLGAINEKLFF
TRBV15,NA,TRBJ2-7,NA,TGTGCCACCAGCAGAGCCCAGAACGAGCAGTACTTC,CATSRAQNEQYF
TRBV11-3,NA,TRBJ1-4,NA,TGTGCCAGCGCTCAAGACAGTAGAGAAAAACTGTTTTTT,CASAQDSREKLFF
TRBV7-9,NA,TRBJ2-1,NA,TGTGCCAGCAGCTTAGAGTCTAGGCCGTACAATGAGCAGTTCTTC,CASSLESRPYNEQFF
TRBV5-1,TRBD1,TRBJ1-1,NA,TGCGCCAGCAGCCCGAGGGGCCGGGCAGGGGGCTCGAACACTGAAGCTTTCTTT,CASSPRGRAGGSNTEAFF
TRBV2,NA,TRBJ1-2,NA,TGTGCCAGCAGTTTCTTGCAGGGAACAAACTATGGCTACACCTTC,CASSFLQGTNYGYTF
TRBV21-1,NA,TRBJ2-2,NA,TGTGCCAGCAGCCAAGGGGGGACAGGGGTAAATATCACCGGGGAGCTGTTTTTT,CASSQGGTGVNITGELFF
TRBV5-4,TRBD1,TRBJ1-2,once,TGTGCCAGCAGCGCGGACAGGGGAGCCTATGGCTACACCTTC,CASSADRGAYGYTF
TRBV7-2,TRBD2,TRBJ2-7,NA,TGTGCCAGCAGCTTAGCCCGAGCGGGGTTTTACGAGCAGTACTTC,CASSLARAGFYEQYF
TRBV5-1,NA,TRBJ1-1,NA,TGCGCCAGCAGCTTATCAAGCGTGAACACTGAAGCTTTCTTT,CASSLSSVNTEAFF
TRBV6-1,NA,TRBJ2-7,few,TGTGCCAGCAGTAGCGGACCATCCAACGAGCAGTACTTC,CASSSGPSNEQYF
TRBV7-6,NA,TRBJ2-5,NA,TGTGCCAGCAGCTTCAGAGAGACCCAGTACTTC,CASSFRETQYF
TRBV7-2,TRBD1,TRBJ1-1,NA,TGTGCCAGCAGCTTCGACGGGACAGCCGTCGGGGAAGCTTTCTTT,CASSFDGTAVGEAFF
TRBV7-9,TRBD1,TRBJ1-2,NA,TGTGCCAGCAGAAGGACAGGGGGCTATGGCTACACCTTC,CASRRTGGYGYTF
TRBV5-5,NA,TRBJ1-5,NA,TGTGCCAGCAGCCCCGACAGTTATAGCAATCAGCCCCAGCATTTT,CASSPDSYSNQPQHF
TRBV9,NA,TRBJ1-1,NA,TGTGCCAGCAGCGTAGCTACGGGTCCCCCTGACACTGAAGCTTTCTTT,CASSVATGPPDTEAFF
TRBV28,NA,TRBJ2-7,NA,TGTGCCAGCAGTGTCTCCGGGACACGTCCCTCCTACGAGCAGTACTTC,CASSVSGTRPSYEQYF
TRBV11-1,NA,TRBJ2-7,NA,TGTGCCAGCAGCTTAGGCCTCGGGTCCTACGAGCAGTACTTC,CASSLGLGSYEQYF
TRBV1,NA,TRBJ2-5,once,TGCACCAGCAGCCAGCCGGGACTAGCGGGAGAGACCCAGTACTTC,CTSSQPGLAGETQYF
TRBV6-1,NA,TRBJ1-5,NA,TGTGCCAGCAGCCTTCAGGGTTCGAGTCAGCCCCAGCATTTT,CASSLQGSSQPQHF
TRBV29-1,TRBD1,TRBJ1-3,NA,TGCAGCGTTGAGTGGGGACAGGGCTCTGGAAACACCATATATTTT,CSVEWGQGSGNTIYF
TRBV4-2,TRBD2,TRBJ2-3,few,TGTGCCAGCAGCCAGGGGACTAGCGGGGGGGCAGATACGCAGTATTTT,CASSQGTSGGADTQYF
TRBV2,NA,TRBJ1-1,NA,TGTGCCAGCAGTTCCAAGGGGCAGGGTTCCACTGAAGCTTTCTTT,CASSSKGQGSTEAFF
TRBV13,TRBD2,TRBJ2-3,NA,TGTGCCAGCAGCTCCGGACTAGCGGGGGTAACAGATACGCAGTATTTT,CASSSGLAGVTDTQYF
TRBV27,TRBD1,TRBJ1-1,NA,TGTGCCAGCAGTTTATCGGAGGGGGCCACTGAAGCTTTCTTT,CASSLSEGATEAFF
TRBV11-2,NA,TRBJ2-1,few,TGTGCCAGCAGCTCTCCCCGACAGAAAACCAATGAGCAGTTCTTC,CASSSPRQKTNEQFF
TRBV15,TRBD1,TRBJ2-2,NA,TGTGCCACCAGCAGCCCCAGGACAGGGGCCTGGGGGGGCGGGGAGCTGTTTTTT,CATSSPRTGAWGGGELFF